This T cell receptor (beta chain) is drawn from a study of technical replicates of blood from several donors. Produced via immunoSEQ multiplex PCR; TCRdb's table is partial and in-frame only. The sample holds 70,000 to 95,000 clones; around 92% are singletons and the top ten take 0.3% to 0.45%. Germline V CDR1 and CDR2: SNHLY, FYNNEI. This CDR3 has 14 amino acids. Trimming took 7 bases from V and 3 from J, leaving 16 bases between them. This sequence was found in a human donor in good health. Some clones in this sample may be carry-over from other donors' samples. The V gene is TRBV2, the J gene TRBJ2-7; possible D gene TRBD1, 6 bases. Sequencing input: T cells isolated from PBMCs. The CDR3 DNA follows: TGTGCCAGCACGCCTTTAGCAGGGGACTACGAGCAGTACTTC. This codes for CASTPLAGDYEQYF.